This paragraph reports one TCR beta chain. Its antigen remains unidentified. Base qualities are not provided; no much larger clone lies one nucleotide away. This specimen belongs to a study of CD8+ T cells in alopecia areata (dated by TCRdb to 2016 to 2019). About the full investigation: Treated patients were enrolled in an open-label pilot trial of oral tofacitinib, 5 to 10 mg twice daily, for moderate-to-severe alopecia areata. Patients stayed on tofacitinib for 6 to 18 months and then had 6 months of follow-up off drug so that delayed response and recurrence could be assessed. High-throughput TCRbeta sequencing was used to examine T cell clonal expansion in alopecia areata in both the C3H/HeJ mouse model and human patients. Scalp tissue and sorted CD4+ and CD8+ peripheral blood T cells from patchy and totalis/universalis alopecia areata patients and from healthy controls were covered by human TCRbeta sequencing. Biopsies were taken from tofacitinib-treated patients at baseline and at 4 and 24 weeks of treatment, and a later scalp biopsy was taken in several of the tofacitinib-treated patients. Clonality in the scalp was compared among normal scalp (n=4), patchy alopecia areata scalp (n=8), and alopecia totalis/universalis scalp (n=8). RNA was obtained with the PAXgene miRNA kit for fixed scalp, the miRNeasy kit for PBMCs, and the RNeasy kit for mouse skin. TCRbeta CDR3 regions were amplified by immunoSEQ multiplex PCR using 35 Vbeta forward and 13 Jbeta reverse primers.

Counted from cysteine to phenylalanine, this CDR3 has 12 amino acids. Only the CDR3 part of the read is kept: 36 bases, read in frame from the first base. V and J lose 4 bases and 5 bases, and a span of 12 bases separates them. The germline V gene sets CDR1 to SQVTM and CDR2 to ANQGSEA. Lesional scalp punch biopsies and peripheral blood were obtained from alopecia areata patients. PBMCs were separated by density centrifugation and stained for CD3, CD4 and CD8, after which CD4+ and CD8+ T cells were sorted on a FACSAria. General study outcomes and caveats: Scalp TCR repertoire analysis is complicated because resident alphabeta T cells in normal human skin are also sequenced, whereas mouse skin is dominated by gammadelta T cells. TCR sequences shared between patients were less clear than in mice, possibly partly because of HLA diversity in the patient population. Lesional scalp, especially in alopecia totalis/universalis, showed higher clonality and more expanded CD8+ clones than normal scalp, suggesting antigenic drive.

Library preparation employed the immunoSEQ multiplex PCR assay. To provide template for TCR sequencing, every sample had RNA extracted and reverse transcribed into cDNA. SuperScript III was used to make first-strand cDNA, primed with a 2:1 mix of oligo-dT and random hexamers. A synthetic immune receptor repertoire was used to gauge amplification bias, and whatever bias remained was removed computationally. Turning to the authors' computational methods: Raw reads were preprocessed to remove errors, and CDR3 was defined by IMGT conventions from the conserved cysteine to phenylalanine. Clonality was computed as 1 minus the Shannon entropy, with the entropy normalized by log2 of the number of productive unique TCRs. Whether each scalp clone was CD4 or CD8 was inferred by checking scalp TCRbeta sequences against the CD4 and CD8 repertoires from sorted blood. Here the immuneACCESS table is served through TCRdb, limited to in-frame sequences with V and J called. Missing clones are a known gap in these copies; in checked studies unresolved V genes cover under half, and the rest lacks a known reason. V and J calls and clone size are copied from that table; D and trimming were computed from the DNA. The sample table lists some 110,000 clones, around two fifths of them with a count of one. Approximately 3.3% of the sample is in the top ten clones.

The V and J segments used are TRBV29-1 and TRBJ2-7, and TRBD1 may be the D gene, going by 6 matching bases. This clonotype was obtained from a human donor with alopecia areata. The sequencing input was CD4+ T cells sorted from blood. The CDR3 region reads CSVGGQIDEQYF. The nucleotide sequence reads as follows: TGCAGCGTTGGCGGACAGATCGACGAGCAGTACTTC.